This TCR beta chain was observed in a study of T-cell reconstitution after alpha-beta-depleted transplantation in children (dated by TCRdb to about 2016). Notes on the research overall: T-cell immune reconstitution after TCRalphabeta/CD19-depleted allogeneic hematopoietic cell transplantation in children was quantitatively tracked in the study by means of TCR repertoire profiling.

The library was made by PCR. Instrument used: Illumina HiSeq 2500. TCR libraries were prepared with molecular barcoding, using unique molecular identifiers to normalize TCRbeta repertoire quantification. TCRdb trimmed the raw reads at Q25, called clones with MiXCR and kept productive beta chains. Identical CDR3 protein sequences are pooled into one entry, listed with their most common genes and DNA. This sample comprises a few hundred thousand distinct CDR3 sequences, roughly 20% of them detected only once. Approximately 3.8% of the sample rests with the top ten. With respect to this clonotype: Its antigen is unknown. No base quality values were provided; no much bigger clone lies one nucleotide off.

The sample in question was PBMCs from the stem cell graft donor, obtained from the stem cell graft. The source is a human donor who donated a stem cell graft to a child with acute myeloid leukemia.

The DNA reads as follows: TGCAGTCCTGAGGGTAGCGGGATAAGAACCGGGGAGCTGTTTTTT. This sequence encodes CSPEGSGIRTGELFF. The sequence links TRBV20-1 to TRBJ2-2; TRBD2 agrees with 8 junctional bases. Measured from the cysteine to the phenylalanine, the CDR3 is 15 residues long. Left in the record is the CDR3 DNA by itself, 45 bases read in frame from the first base. The germline V gene (reference sequence) gives CDR1 as DFQATT and CDR2 as SNEGSKA. For this chain, trimming is 8 bases at the V end and 5 bases at the J end, and the number of junction bases without a gene match is 13.